This T cell receptor beta chain was profiled in a study of blood T cells in healthy people across ages. Study-wide results and limits: Older age went with lower TCR beta diversity per million T cells, in a roughly linear way. Those diversity estimates obtained from one million T cells were thought to be underestimates.

In regard to this clonotype: Its antigen is undetermined.

Peripheral blood samples of 9 to 10 milliliters were drawn from each donor. V was shortened by 4 bases and J by 6 bases, with 10 bases between the two germline ends. Germline CDR1 and CDR2: SGHRS and YFSETQ. This CDR3 has 12 amino acids. A J-beta primer mix and a sample-barcoded 5' primer were used in a second PCR of about 6 to 12 cycles. CDR3-containing paired-end reads numbered at least 3 million in each sample. Each CDR3 protein gets one entry after TCRdb re-called the 5' RACE reads with MiXCR. This table has about 1.1 million distinct CDR3 sequences, more than 30% appearing once. V and J are TRBV5-1 and TRBJ1-1, with D unclear. The sequence was collected from a man between 18 and 35 years old in good health. The sample was blood. CDR3 sequence reads: CASSTGVSEAFF. The CDR3 DNA reads as TGCGCCAGCAGCACTGGGGTCTCTGAAGCTTTCTTT.